This T cell receptor beta chain was observed in a study of T cell repertoires in cytomegalovirus infection (dated by TCRdb to about 2019). Context from the whole study: Donor HLA type was relevant to the analysis, as public TCR beta signatures indicated carriage of CMV infection together with the matching HLA type.

This clonotype was recorded many times. Its recognized antigen is unknown. Base-call qualities are not available, and no considerably larger clone is one nucleotide away. What the research found in general, with its limitations: In both this cohort and an independent cohort of 300 to 450 donors, the cumulative frequency of public TCR beta family members distinguished carriers of CMV infection plus the relevant HLA type. The ex vivo response was dominated by HLA-C-restricted CMV-specific TCR beta clonotypes, which also provided the single most frequent clonotype in two of eight donors.

CDR1 and CDR2 were assigned from the germline V gene as KGHSH and LQKENI. From its cysteine to its phenylalanine, the CDR3 spans 13 amino acids. Left in the record is the CDR3 DNA by itself, 39 bases read in frame from the first base. V gives up 5 bases and J gives up 5 bases, and the segment between their germline ends measures 11 bases. Sequencing was performed on an Illumina HiSeq 1500. TCRdb reanalyzed the raw reads on its own, using fastp at Q25 for trimming and MiXCR for clone calling, and kept in-frame beta chains. Each entry merges the rows of one CDR3 protein and shows their most common DNA and genes. In all, the sample holds under 350,000 distinct CDR3 sequences, and approximately 9.5% of those were seen once. The top ten constitute 4.3% of the sample.

This TCR was sampled from a human donor in good health (CMV status not recorded). Some clones in this sample may be carry-over from other donors' samples. Source material: PBMCs. This chain joins TRBV18 to TRBJ2-3; TRBD1 might be the D gene, on 6 matching bases. In nucleotide form, the sequence is TGTGCCAGCTCATGGACAGAGGGAGATACGCAGTATTTT. It translates to CASSWTEGDTQYF.